This entry describes one T cell receptor beta chain. Its antigen is not known. The data were obtained in a study of Tregs in tolerant kidney transplant recipients. Findings and caveats of the study: No direct test of biological reproducibility was done here. Changing PCR primers prevented nucleotide comparison between some patients' samples.

Germline V gene lookup returns CDR1 SGHTA and CDR2 FQGTGA. V was pared by 5 bases and J by 6 bases, with 13 bases of the junction left unmatched. This CDR3 region has 16 residues. Unstimulated Tregs (CD4+CD25+CD127-) and CD4+CD25- non-Tregs were sorted from PBMCs. Sequenced by immunoSEQ multiplex PCR; TCRdb stores in-frame clones only, minus some. Of about 94,000 clones detected, over 85% appear once; the ten largest clones hold approximately 0.5%. The V call is TRBV7-3, the J call TRBJ2-3; 8 positions agree with TRBD2. The sample in question was CD4+ T cells from blood, obtained before the transplant. The clonotype comes from a human donor who received a combined kidney and bone marrow transplant. This CDR3 reads CASSPRSAGAGDTQYF. In DNA form, the CDR3 reads TGTGCCAGCAGCCCGCGCTCAGCGGGAGCTGGCGATACGCAGTATTTT.